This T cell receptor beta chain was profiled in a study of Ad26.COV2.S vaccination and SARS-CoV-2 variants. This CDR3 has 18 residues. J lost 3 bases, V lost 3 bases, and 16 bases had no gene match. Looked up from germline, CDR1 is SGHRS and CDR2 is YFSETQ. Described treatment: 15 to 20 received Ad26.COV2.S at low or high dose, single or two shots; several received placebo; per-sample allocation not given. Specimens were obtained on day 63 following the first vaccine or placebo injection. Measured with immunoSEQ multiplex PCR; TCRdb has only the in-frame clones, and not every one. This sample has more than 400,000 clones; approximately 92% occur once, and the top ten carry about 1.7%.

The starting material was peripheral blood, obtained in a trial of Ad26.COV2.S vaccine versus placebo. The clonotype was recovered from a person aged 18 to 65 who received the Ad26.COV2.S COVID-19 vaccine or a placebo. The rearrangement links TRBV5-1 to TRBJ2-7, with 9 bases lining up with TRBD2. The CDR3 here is CASSYPLAGDSELYEQYF. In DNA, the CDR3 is TGCGCCAGCAGCTACCCCTTAGCGGGGGATTCGGAGCTCTACGAGCAGTACTTC.